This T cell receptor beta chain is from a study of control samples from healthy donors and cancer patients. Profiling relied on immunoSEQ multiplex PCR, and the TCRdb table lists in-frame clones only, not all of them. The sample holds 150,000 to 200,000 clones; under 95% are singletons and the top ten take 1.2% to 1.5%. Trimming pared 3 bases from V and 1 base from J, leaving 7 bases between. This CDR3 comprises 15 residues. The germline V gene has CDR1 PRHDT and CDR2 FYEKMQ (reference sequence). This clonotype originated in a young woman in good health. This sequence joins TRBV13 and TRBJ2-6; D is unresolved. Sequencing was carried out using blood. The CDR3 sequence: CASSFTVSGANVLTF. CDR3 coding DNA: TGTGCCAGCAGCTTTACAGTGTCTGGGGCCAACGTCCTGACTTTC.